The rows below give T cell receptor beta chains drawn from one sample of a study of blood T cell repertoires in COVID-19. Profiling relied on immunoSEQ multiplex PCR, and the TCRdb table lists in-frame clones only, not all of them. Seen here are 160,000 or so clones, around 80% observed once, and the top ten hold 15%. Input material: PBMCs or T cells enriched from blood (not recorded which). The receptors originated from a man aged 45-60 years who had recovered from COVID-19. CDR3s include the opening cysteine and the closing phenylalanine or tryptophan. The D gene is left open where the match is weak. Not all rows give a size; the values are once, few, many and, for expanded clones, a class.

clone size | J gene | V gene | D gene | CDR3 protein | CDR3 DNA
NA | TRBJ2-7 | TRBV6-5 | TRBD1 | CASTKTGFLSYEQYF | TGTGCCAGCACTAAGACAGGGTTCCTCTCCTACGAGCAGTACTTC
NA | TRBJ1-3 | TRBV6-5 | NA | CASSSTGTSGNTIYF | TGTGCCAGCAGTTCCACCGGGACTTCTGGAAACACCATATATTTT
NA | TRBJ1-2 | TRBV19 | TRBD1 | CASSLGQGSYGYTF | TGTGCCAGTAGTCTGGGACAGGGATCGTATGGCTACACCTTC
NA | TRBJ2-3 | TRBV19 | TRBD1 | CASSLYRGLGTDTQYF | TGTGCCAGTAGCCTATACAGGGGGCTAGGCACAGATACGCAGTATTTT
NA | TRBJ1-2 | TRBV5-3 | NA | CARSKLTGGYGYTF | TGTGCCAGAAGCAAACTGACGGGGGGTTATGGCTACACCTTC
NA | TRBJ1-5 | TRBV28 | TRBD1 | CASRRTGGSNQPQHF | TGTGCCAGCAGGCGGACAGGGGGTAGCAATCAGCCCCAGCATTTT
NA | TRBJ1-5 | TRBV27 | TRBD1 | CASSRGGTGPYRSNQPQHF | TGTGCCAGCAGTCGGGGCGGGACAGGCCCATATAGAAGCAATCAGCCCCAGCATTTT
few | TRBJ1-5 | TRBV5-6 | NA | CASSLEMGGSNQPQHF | TGTGCCAGCAGCTTGGAAATGGGCGGGAGCAATCAGCCCCAGCATTTT
NA | TRBJ1-2 | TRBV7-2 | TRBD1 | CASSPRTGEYGYTF | TGTGCCAGCAGCCCCCGCACAGGGGAGTATGGCTACACCTTC
NA | TRBJ2-1 | TRBV7-3 | TRBD2 | CASSLTSGGYNEQFF | TGTGCCAGCAGCTTGACTAGCGGGGGCTACAATGAGCAGTTCTTC
NA | TRBJ2-2 | TRBV5-1 | TRBD1 | CASSLGNRGRTGELFF | TGCGCCAGCAGCTTGGGCAACAGGGGTCGAACCGGGGAGCTGTTTTTT
NA | TRBJ1-5 | TRBV6-5 | TRBD1 | CASRGQGGNPQHF | TGTGCCAGCAGGGGACAGGGGGGGAACCCCCAGCATTTT
NA | TRBJ1-5 | TRBV7-9 | TRBD1 | CASSLSSGQGGAQHF | TGTGCCAGCAGCTTAAGCTCTGGACAGGGAGGCGCCCAGCATTTT
once | TRBJ1-4 | TRBV5-1 | NA | CASSARQGAANEKLFF | TGCGCCAGCAGCGCTAGGCAGGGTGCAGCTAATGAAAAACTGTTTTTT
NA | TRBJ1-1 | TRBV5-1 | TRBD1 | CASSFGQGNTEAFF | TGCGCCAGCAGCTTCGGACAGGGAAACACTGAAGCTTTCTTT
NA | TRBJ2-7 | TRBV14 | NA | CASSHQGGGVGEQYF | TGTGCCAGCAGCCACCAAGGAGGGGGGGTTGGCGAGCAGTACTTC
few | TRBJ2-1 | TRBV27 | TRBD2 | CASSGGAGGRGNEQFF | TGTGCCAGCAGTGGCGGGGCGGGGGGGCGAGGTAATGAGCAGTTCTTC
NA | TRBJ1-4 | TRBV20-1 | NA | CSAKQGEKLFF | TGCAGTGCTAAACAGGGTGAAAAACTGTTTTTT
once | TRBJ1-2 | TRBV11-2 | NA | CASSLARSEGYTF | TGTGCCAGCAGCTTAGCCAGATCAGAAGGCTACACCTTC
NA | TRBJ1-5 | TRBV18 | NA | CASSPGQGSNQPQHF | TGTGCCAGCTCACCAGGCCAGGGAAGCAATCAGCCCCAGCATTTT
NA | TRBJ1-2 | TRBV18 | TRBD1 | CASSPNPGQGAANYGYTF | TGTGCCAGCTCACCGAACCCGGGACAGGGAGCGGCTAACTATGGCTACACCTTC
NA | TRBJ2-1 | TRBV18 | NA | CASSQLLAKDEQFF | TGTGCCAGCTCACAGTTACTAGCTAAGGATGAGCAGTTCTTC
NA | TRBJ1-3 | TRBV15 | TRBD1 | CATSRTGDPGNTIYF | TGTGCCACCAGCAGGACAGGGGACCCTGGAAACACCATATATTTT
once | TRBJ2-1 | TRBV4-1 | NA | CASSQEGRQFF | TGCGCCAGCAGCCAAGAGGGGAGGCAGTTCTTC
NA | TRBJ1-6 | TRBV7-9 | NA | CASSLGGTDNSPLHF | TGTGCCAGCAGCTTAGGAGGCACCGATAATTCACCCCTCCACTTT
NA | TRBJ1-5 | TRBV18 | TRBD1 | CASSGTVNSNQPQHF | TGTGCCAGCTCGGGGACAGTGAATAGCAATCAGCCCCAGCATTTT